Below, 25 T cell receptor beta chains from the same sample are listed, as sequenced in a study of blood T cell repertoires in COVID-19. Assay: immunoSEQ multiplex PCR; the TCRdb copy retains only in-frame clones and omits some. In the table there are 200,000 or so clones, approximately 86% of which are singletons. Sequences were obtained from peripheral blood. The receptors were sampled from a man aged 55-75 years with COVID-19, enrolled during active disease.

The genes are TRBV29-1 and TRBJ1-1; 9 positions match TRBD1. From germline, CDR1 is SQVTM and CDR2 ANQGSEA. CDR3 length: 12 residues. Trimming at V came to 6 bases and at J to 5 bases, leaving 4 bases not matched to a gene. The chain's CDR3 is CSVDRGTTEAFF. CDR3 DNA: TGCAGCGTAGACAGGGGGACGACTGAAGCTTTCTTT.

The chain recombines TRBV6-5 with TRBJ2-3, with 7 positions matching TRBD2. This CDR3 has 15 residues. J gave up 6 bases and V 6 bases, and 12 bases lay outside the gene matches. Germline CDR1 reads MNHEY; CDR2 reads SVGAGI. The CDR3 region is CASSPRTSFRDTQYF. The CDR3 bases are TGTGCCAGCAGCCCCAGGACTAGTTTTAGGGATACGCAGTATTTT.

The CDR3 spells CAWSPGQGVNQPQHF. CDR3 nucleotides: TGTGCCTGGAGTCCGGGACAGGGGGTCAATCAGCCCCAGCATTTT. The chain carries TRBV30 and TRBJ1-5; 11 nucleotides line up with TRBD1. From germline, CDR1 is GTSNPN and CDR2 SVGIG (reference sequence). J was trimmed by 3 bases and V by 2 bases; bases with no gene match: 3. This CDR3 is built from 15 residues.

About this clone: Other DNA sequences from this sample encode an identical CDR3 as well. This rearrangement joins TRBV12-3 or TRBV12-4 to TRBJ1-2; 8 positions match TRBD1. The CDR3 spans 13 residues. V was pared by 1 base and J by 8 bases, with 3 bases of the junction left unmatched. CDR3 DNA: TGTGCCAGCAGTTTAGACAGGGGGGGCGGCTACACCTTC. It is translated as CASSLDRGGGYTF.

Concerning this clone itself: The junction departs from germline at one end; a sequencing error may be responsible. The rearrangement links TRBV5-1 to TRBJ2-6; 7 bases agree with TRBD1. CDR3 length equals 16 residues. Germline V gene lookup returns CDR1 SGHRS and CDR2 YFSETQ. The CDR3 DNA is TGCGCCAGCACCGGACAGGCTATCTCTGGGGCCAACGTTCTGACTTTC. Protein sequence: CASTGQAISGANVLTF. The full variable domain, its missing parts supplied by reference TRBV5-1 and TRBJ2-6, is KAGVTQTPRYLIKTRGQQVTLSCSPISGHRSVSWYQQTPGQGLQFLFEYFSETQRNKGNFPGRFSGRQFSNSRSEMNVSTLELGDSALYLCASTGQAISGANVLTFGAGSRLTVL.

The chain employs TRBV9 and TRBJ1-4; TRBD1 matches 7 bases. J gave up 8 bases and V 4 bases, and 11 bases lay outside the gene matches. The germline CDR1 and CDR2 sequences are SGDLS and YYNGEE. CDR3 length: 15 residues. The chain's CDR3 is CASSPRQGGVEKLFF. For the CDR3, the DNA is TGTGCCAGCAGCCCCCGACAGGGAGGAGTGGAAAAACTGTTTTTT.

This clone was seen more than once but under ten times. The genes are TRBV14 and TRBJ2-7; 14 nucleotides agree with TRBD2. This CDR3 has 15 amino acids. The V segment lost 4 bases and the J segment 5 bases; nucleotides outside the gene matches: 4. Germline CDR1 is SGHDN and CDR2 is FVKESK. The CDR3, as DNA: TGTGCCAGCAGCCTAATGACTAGCGGGAGGGACGAGCAGTACTTC. Translating it yields CASSLMTSGRDEQYF.

The chain carries TRBV5-8 and TRBJ2-6, with 7 bases fitting TRBD1. Germline assignment: CDR1 SGHTS and CDR2 YDEGEE. With 5 bases clipped from V and 4 bases from J, the junction kept 9 bases outside the gene matches. The CDR3 covers 16 residues. The CDR3 is CASRGQNEAGANVLTF. The CDR3 DNA reads as TGTGCCAGCAGGGGACAGAATGAGGCCGGGGCCAACGTCCTGACTTTC.

This clone has just a few counts. The V gene is TRBV2, the J gene TRBJ1-5; D uncertain. CDR3 length equals 13 residues. Trimming pared 5 bases from V and 7 bases from J, leaving 12 bases between. CDR1 is SNHLY, CDR2 FYNNEI, per germline. The chain's CDR3 is CASSRGMGQPQHF. The CDR3 DNA follows: TGTGCCAGCAGTAGAGGGATGGGCCAGCCCCAGCATTTT.

The chain recombines TRBV5-4 with TRBJ1-2; D gene uncertain. This CDR3 comprises 14 residues. Trimming took off 0 bases at V and 8 bases at J, with 14 bases between the two ends. Germline CDR1 SGHNT, CDR2 YYREEE (reference sequence). The DNA for the CDR3 is TGTGCCAGCAGCTTGGAGGGAGAGCGCTGGGGCTACACCTTC. Translating gives CASSLEGERWGYTF. The full variable domain, with the rest looked up from reference TRBV5-4 and TRBJ1-2, is ETGVTQSPTHLIKTRGQQVTLRCSSQSGHNTVSWYQQALGQGPQFIFQYYREEENGRGNFPPRFSGLQFPNYSSELNVNALELDDSALYLCASSLEGERWGYTFGSGTRLTVV.

J is TRBJ1-1 and V is TRBV2, with TRBD1 as a possible D gene (6 bases). V was clipped by 6 bases and J by 6 bases, with 20 bases between them. Germline V gene sequence: CDR1 SNHLY, CDR2 FYNNEI. The CDR3 is 15 residues long. The CDR3, as DNA: TGTGCCAGCAGACTACTTCGGGACACAGCTGCTGAAGCTTTCTTT. It specifies CASRLLRDTAAEAFF.

In regard to this clone: Other DNA variants within this sample encode the same CDR3. This sequence joins TRBV18 and TRBJ1-2; tentative D call: TRBD1 (5 bases). V lost 2 bases, J lost 6 bases, and 10 bases lay in between. The CDR3 covers 13 residues. The germline V gene encodes CDR1 KGHSH and CDR2 LQKENI. The CDR3 nucleotides read TGTGCCAGCTCACCAAGGGGAGGGGATGGCTACACCTTC. This encodes CASSPRGGDGYTF.

The chain is built from TRBV28 and TRBJ1-1; D is unclear. Trimming took off 3 bases at V and 11 bases at J, with 16 bases between the two ends. Germline lookup yields CDR1 MDHEN and CDR2 SYDVKM. CDR3 length equals 13 residues. The CDR3 reads CASSLRSGPGAFF. CDR3 DNA sequence: TGTGCCAGCAGTTTGAGGAGTGGCCCCGGGGCTTTCTTT.

V and J are TRBV18 and TRBJ1-5; 7 bases fit TRBD1. Germline lookup yields CDR1 KGHSH and CDR2 LQKENI. V shed 5 bases, J shed 2 bases, and the junction held 6 bases outside the gene matches. The CDR3 contains 15 residues. Here the CDR3 reads CASSKDDRGNQPQHF. CDR3 DNA: TGTGCCAGCTCAAAGGACGACAGGGGCAATCAGCCCCAGCATTTT.

This clone was detected only once. V usage is TRBV28 and J usage is TRBJ1-1; 7 positions agree with TRBD1. This CDR3 region has 14 residues. V lost 6 bases and J lost 4; bases outside the gene matches: 8. Germline CDR1 and CDR2: MDHEN and SYDVKM. CDR3 residues: CASRRLTGVTEAFF. CDR3 sequence (DNA): TGTGCCAGCAGGCGTCTAACAGGGGTCACTGAAGCTTTCTTT.

This clone occurred once. This chain joins TRBV5-1 and TRBJ2-3; D unresolved. CDR1 SGHRS and CDR2 YFSETQ come from the germline V gene. V was pared by 7 bases and J by 4 bases, with 13 bases between. CDR3 length equals 13 residues. In DNA form, the CDR3 reads TGCGCCAGCGGGCCTCAAGCCGCAGATACGCAGTATTTT. Amino acid sequence: CASGPQAADTQYF.

The V call is TRBV6-5, the J call TRBJ2-4; D perhaps matches TRBD1 (6 bases). The CDR3 length is 15 residues. Germline V CDR1 and CDR2: MNHEY, SVGAGI. Trimming left V 8 bases short and J 0 bases short, with 14 bases between. CDR3 bases: TGTGCCAGCGAGTCAGGACAGCTAGCCAAAAACATTCAGTACTTC. This gives the protein CASESGQLAKNIQYF.

This chain links TRBV28 with TRBJ1-6, with 7 bases that match TRBD1. This CDR3 comprises 18 residues. Per germline, CDR1 MDHEN and CDR2 SYDVKM. Trimming at V came to 7 bases and at J to 0 bases, leaving 12 bases not matched to a gene. CDR3 DNA: TGTGCCAGCAATTCTCCGGGACAGCTAAGCTCCTATAATTCACCCCTCCACTTT. It translates to CASNSPGQLSSYNSPLHF.

The CDR3 loop is CASSLEWEPSYNEQFF. CDR3 DNA sequence: TGTGCCAGCAGCTTAGAATGGGAGCCCTCCTACAATGAGCAGTTCTTC. The V and J genes are TRBV11-3 and TRBJ2-1; TRBD2 might be the D (5 bases). This CDR3 has 16 amino acids. Germline V gene lookup returns CDR1 SGHNT and CDR2 YENEEA. The V end was cut by 0 bases, the J end by 0 bases, with 9 bases between.

This chain links TRBV28 with TRBJ1-5; TRBD1 aligns across 8 bases. The V gene's germline CDR1 is MDHEN and CDR2 SYDVKM. The CDR3 is 15 amino acids. V lost 6 bases to trimming and J lost 2 bases; unmatched junction nucleotides: 6. CDR3 region: CASRTGQGGNQPQHF. For the CDR3, the DNA is TGTGCCAGCAGAACAGGACAGGGAGGCAATCAGCCCCAGCATTTT. The variable domain in full, with the rest retrieved from reference TRBV28 and TRBJ1-5, is DVKVTQSSRYLVKRTGEKVFLECVQDMDHENMFWYRQDPGLGLRLIYFSYDVKMKEKGDIPEGYSVSREKKERFSLILESASTNQTSMYLCASRTGQGGNQPQHFGDGTRLSIL.

The chain combines TRBV28 with TRBJ2-5, with D maybe TRBD2 (5 bases). Germline values: CDR1 MDHEN, CDR2 SYDVKM. V shed 5 bases and J shed 5 bases, with 15 bases lying between them. The CDR3 consists of 14 residues. The CDR3 DNA follows: TGTGCCAGCAGTCGCGAGGGCTTGACTGAGACCCAGTACTTC. Protein product: CASSREGLTETQYF. The full variable domain, its missing parts supplied by reference TRBV28 and TRBJ2-5, is DVKVTQSSRYLVKRTGEKVFLECVQDMDHENMFWYRQDPGLGLRLIYFSYDVKMKEKGDIPEGYSVSREKKERFSLILESASTNQTSMYLCASSREGLTETQYFGPGTRLLVL.

The V gene is TRBV19, the J gene TRBJ1-2, with D possibly matching TRBD1 (6 bases). Per germline, CDR1 LNHDA and CDR2 SQIVND (reference sequence). This CDR3 region has 14 residues. The germline V and J ends were trimmed by 7 bases and 1 base, with 13 bases remaining between them. The DNA for the CDR3 is TGTGCCAGTACCCTGCAACAGGGTAACTATGGCTACACCTTC. Translation: CASTLQQGNYGYTF. The full variable domain, with the rest looked up from reference TRBV19 and TRBJ1-2, is DGGITQSPKYLFRKEGQNVTLSCEQNLNHDAMYWYRQDPGQGLRLIYYSQIVNDFQKGDIAEGYSVSREKKESFPLTVTSAQKNPTAFYLCASTLQQGNYGYTFGSGTRLTVV.

The chain is built from TRBV7-8 and TRBJ1-1; D is uncertain. The CDR3 loop spans 13 amino acids. V gave up 5 bases and J gave up 1 base, with 8 bases separating them. The V gene's germline CDR1 is SGHVS and CDR2 FQNEAQ. CDR3 sequence reads: CASSPPGNTEAFF. The DNA for the CDR3 is TGTGCCAGCAGCCCGCCAGGGAACACTGAAGCTTTCTTT. Based on the CDR3 plus reference TRBV7-8 and TRBJ1-1, the full variable domain is GAGVSQSPRYKVAKRGQDVALRCDPISGHVSLFWYQQALGQGPEFLTYFQNEAQLDKSGLPSDRFFAERPEGSVSTLKIQRTQQEDSAVYLCASSPPGNTEAFFGQGTRLTVV.

The chain links TRBV19 to TRBJ2-7, with D perhaps TRBD1 (6 bases). V was trimmed by 3 bases and J by 7 bases, leaving 13 bases between them. The length of the CDR3 is 13 residues. Germline values: CDR1 LNHDA, CDR2 SQIVND (reference sequence). The CDR3 bases are TGTGCCAGTAGTATCAACAGGGTAAAAGAGCAGTACTTC. The encoded protein is CASSINRVKEQYF.

The chain couples TRBV4-2 to TRBJ1-2; TRBD1 agrees at 7 bases. J lost 3 bases, V lost 1 base, and 8 bases had no gene match. The germline V gene encodes CDR1 LGHNA and CDR2 YNFKEQ. The CDR3 extends over 16 amino acids. CDR3 sequence: CASSQGRSRGYYGYTF. The CDR3 DNA is TGTGCCAGCAGCCAAGGTAGGTCCAGGGGGTACTATGGCTACACCTTC.